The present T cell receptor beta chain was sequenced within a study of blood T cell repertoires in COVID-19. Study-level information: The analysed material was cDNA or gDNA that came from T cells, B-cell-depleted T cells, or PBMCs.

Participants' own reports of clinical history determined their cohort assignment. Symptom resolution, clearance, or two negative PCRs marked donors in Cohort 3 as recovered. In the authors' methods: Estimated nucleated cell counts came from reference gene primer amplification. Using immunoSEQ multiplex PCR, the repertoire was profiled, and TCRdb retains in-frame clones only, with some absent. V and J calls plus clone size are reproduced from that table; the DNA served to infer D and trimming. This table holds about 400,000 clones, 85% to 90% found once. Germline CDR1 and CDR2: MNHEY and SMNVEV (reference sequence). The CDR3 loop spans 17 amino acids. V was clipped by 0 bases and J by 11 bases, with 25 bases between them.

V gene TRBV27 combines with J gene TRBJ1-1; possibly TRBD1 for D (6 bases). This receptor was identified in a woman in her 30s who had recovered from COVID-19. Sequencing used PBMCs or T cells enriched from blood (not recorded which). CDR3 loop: CASSLSPPVATGTVAFF. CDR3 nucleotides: TGTGCCAGCAGTTTATCCCCCCCCGTCGCAACAGGGACCGTGGCTTTCTTT.